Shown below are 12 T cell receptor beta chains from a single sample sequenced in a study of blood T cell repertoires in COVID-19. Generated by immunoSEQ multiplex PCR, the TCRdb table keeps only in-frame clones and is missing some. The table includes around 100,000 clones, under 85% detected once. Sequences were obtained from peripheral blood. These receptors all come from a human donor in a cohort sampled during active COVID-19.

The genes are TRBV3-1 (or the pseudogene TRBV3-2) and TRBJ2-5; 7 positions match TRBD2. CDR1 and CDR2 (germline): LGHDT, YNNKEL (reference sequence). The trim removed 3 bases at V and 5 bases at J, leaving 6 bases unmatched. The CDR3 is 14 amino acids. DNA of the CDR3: TGTGCCAGCAGCCATTCAGGGCGGGGGGAGACCCAGTACTTC. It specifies CASSHSGRGETQYF.

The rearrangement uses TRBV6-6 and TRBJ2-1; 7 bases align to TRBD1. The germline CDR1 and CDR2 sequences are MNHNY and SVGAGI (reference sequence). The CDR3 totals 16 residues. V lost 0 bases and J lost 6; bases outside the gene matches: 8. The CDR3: CASSYSLSGGPNEQFF. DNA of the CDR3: TGTGCCAGCAGTTACTCTCTTTCAGGGGGACCCAATGAGCAGTTCTTC.

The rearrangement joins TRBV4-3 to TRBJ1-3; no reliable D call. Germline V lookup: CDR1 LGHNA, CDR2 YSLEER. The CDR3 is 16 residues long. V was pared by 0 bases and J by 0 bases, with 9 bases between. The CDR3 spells CASSQDNHISGNTIYF. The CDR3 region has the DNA TGCGCCAGCAGCCAAGATAATCACATCTCTGGAAACACCATATATTTT.

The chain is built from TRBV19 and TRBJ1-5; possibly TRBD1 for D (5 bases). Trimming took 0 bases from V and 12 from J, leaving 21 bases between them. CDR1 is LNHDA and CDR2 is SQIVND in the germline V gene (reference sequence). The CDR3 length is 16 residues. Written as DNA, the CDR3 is TGTGCCAGTAGTATAGATCCCGACCGGGTTGGGGCCAACCAGCATTTT. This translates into CASSIDPDRVGANQHF. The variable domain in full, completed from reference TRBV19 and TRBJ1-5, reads DGGITQSPKYLFRKEGQNVTLSCEQNLNHDAMYWYRQDPGQGLRLIYYSQIVNDFQKGDIAEGYSVSREKKESFPLTVTSAQKNPTAFYLCASSIDPDRVGANQHFGDGTRLSIL.

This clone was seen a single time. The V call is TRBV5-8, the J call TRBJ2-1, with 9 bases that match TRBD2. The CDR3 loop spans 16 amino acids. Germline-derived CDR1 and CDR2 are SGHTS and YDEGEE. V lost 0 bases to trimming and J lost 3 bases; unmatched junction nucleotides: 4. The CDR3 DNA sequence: TGTGCCAGCAGCTTGGTAGCGGGAGTGGTCTACAATGAGCAGTTCTTC. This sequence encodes CASSLVAGVVYNEQFF.

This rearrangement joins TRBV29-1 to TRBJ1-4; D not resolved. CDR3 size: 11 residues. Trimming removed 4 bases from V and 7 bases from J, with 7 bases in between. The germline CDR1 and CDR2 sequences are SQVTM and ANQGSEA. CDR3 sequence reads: CSVVFSEKLFF. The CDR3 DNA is TGCAGCGTTGTATTCAGTGAAAAACTGTTTTTT.

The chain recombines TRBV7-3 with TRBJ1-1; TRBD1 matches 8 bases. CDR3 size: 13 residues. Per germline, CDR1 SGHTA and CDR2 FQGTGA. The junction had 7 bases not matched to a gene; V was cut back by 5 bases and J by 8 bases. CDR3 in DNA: TGTGCCAGCAGCCAGGGACAGGCGAGGGAAGCTTTCTTT. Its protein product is CASSQGQAREAFF.

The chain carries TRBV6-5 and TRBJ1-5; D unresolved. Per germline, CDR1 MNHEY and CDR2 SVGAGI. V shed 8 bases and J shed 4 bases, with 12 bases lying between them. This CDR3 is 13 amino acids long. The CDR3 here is CASGLSGNQPQHF. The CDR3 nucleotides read TGTGCCAGCGGACTTTCGGGGAATCAGCCCCAGCATTTT.

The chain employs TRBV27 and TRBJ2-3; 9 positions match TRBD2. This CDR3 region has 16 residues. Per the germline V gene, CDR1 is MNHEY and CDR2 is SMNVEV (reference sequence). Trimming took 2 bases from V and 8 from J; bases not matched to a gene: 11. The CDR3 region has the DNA TGTGCCAGCAGTTTAAAGAGTAGCGGGGGACGCCGTACGCAGTATTTT. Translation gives CASSLKSSGGRRTQYF.

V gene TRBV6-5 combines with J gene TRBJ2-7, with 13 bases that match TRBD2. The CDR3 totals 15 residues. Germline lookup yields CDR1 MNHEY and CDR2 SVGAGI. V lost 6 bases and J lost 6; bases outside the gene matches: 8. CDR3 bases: TGTGCCAGCAGGGCTCCGGGACTAGCGGGAAGCGAGCAGTACTTC. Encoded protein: CASRAPGLAGSEQYF.

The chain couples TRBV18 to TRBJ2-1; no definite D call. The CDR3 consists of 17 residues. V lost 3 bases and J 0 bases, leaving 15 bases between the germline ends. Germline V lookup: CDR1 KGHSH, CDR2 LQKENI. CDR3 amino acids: CASSPSSYVSSYNEQFF. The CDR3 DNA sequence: TGTGCCAGCTCACCTTCCTCGTACGTCAGCTCCTACAATGAGCAGTTCTTC. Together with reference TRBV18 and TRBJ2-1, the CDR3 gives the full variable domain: NAGVMQNPRHLVRRRGQEARLRCSPMKGHSHVYWYRQLPEEGLKFMVYLQKENIIDESGMPKERFSAEFPKEGPSILRIQQVVRGDSAAYFCASSPSSYVSSYNEQFFGPGTRLTVL.

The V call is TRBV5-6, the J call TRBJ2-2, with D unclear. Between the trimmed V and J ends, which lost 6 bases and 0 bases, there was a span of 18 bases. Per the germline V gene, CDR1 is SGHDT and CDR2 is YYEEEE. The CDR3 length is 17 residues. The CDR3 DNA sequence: TGTGCCAGCACCCCCCCCGGGTCTACCGCGAACACCGGGGAGCTGTTTTTT. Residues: CASTPPGSTANTGELFF.